Each of the 27 T cell receptor beta chains below was sequenced from the same sample in a study of molecular identifiers for immune sequencing clone quantification (dated by TCRdb to 2016 to 2019). The receptor library was made with PCR. The sequencer listed for this sample is Illumina HiSeq 4000. TCRdb trimmed the raw reads at Q25, called clones with MiXCR and kept productive beta chains. Under each unique CDR3 protein, matching rows form one entry showing the most common genes and DNA. In all, the sample holds more than 450,000 distinct CDR3 sequences, and around 21% of those were seen once. Under 0.85% of the sample is taken by the ten largest. Sequencing was done on a sample of naive CD8+ T cells from blood, with Jurkat cell RNA spiked in. This sample's cell subset or site label indicates: FACS-sorted CD8+CD4-CCR7+CD45RA+ naive T cells. Receptors were obtained from a human donor in good health. Some libraries in this study had Jurkat cell RNA spiked in.

This clonotype has a count of ten or more. The V gene is TRBV5-5, the J gene TRBJ1-4, with 7 bases that match TRBD1. J lost 8 bases, V lost 0 bases, and 7 bases had no gene match. CDR1 is SGHKS and CDR2 is YYEKEE in the germline V gene (reference sequence). The CDR3 has 15 residues. The CDR3 nucleotides are TGTGCCAGCAGCTTGGGACAGGGCGTTCAAGAAAAACTGTTTTTT. Encoded protein: CASSLGQGVQEKLFF.

This clonotype was detected ten times or more. The chain uses TRBV7-9 and TRBJ1-1, with a tentative D call TRBD1 (6 bases). CDR3 length: 15 amino acids. CDR1 and CDR2 (germline): SEHNR, FQNEAQ (reference sequence). V lost 7 bases and J 4 bases, leaving 19 bases between the germline ends. CDR3 sequence reads: CASTKAPGAGTEAFF. The CDR3 coding sequence is TGTGCCAGCACCAAGGCCCCAGGGGCGGGCACTGAAGCTTTCTTT.

Of note for this clonotype: Since a much larger clone is just one base distant, this may be a read error. J is TRBJ1-4 and V is TRBV27; D uncertain. This CDR3 has 15 residues. V lost 5 bases and J lost 5, with 15 bases in between. The germline V gene encodes CDR1 MNHEY and CDR2 SMNVEV (reference sequence). The CDR3 bases are TGTGCCAGCAGTCGACTCCATCTTGTGAATGAAAAACTGTTTTTT. This encodes CASSRLHLVNEKLFF.

This clonotype appeared a few times. The chain combines TRBV27 with TRBJ2-5; D is ambiguous. V lost 2 bases and J lost 4, with 11 bases in between. The germline V gene encodes CDR1 MNHEY and CDR2 SMNVEV (reference sequence). This CDR3 spans 14 amino acids. The CDR3 reads CASSLSRTGETQYF. In DNA form, the CDR3 reads TGTGCCAGCAGTTTAAGTAGAACGGGAGAGACCCAGTACTTC.

This clonotype was observed many times. This chain connects TRBV7-2 to TRBJ2-7; D gene unclear. Looked up from germline, CDR1 is SGHTA and CDR2 is FQGNSA. Trimming stripped 5 bases from V and 2 bases from J, with 13 bases between. This CDR3 spans 14 amino acids. CDR3 loop: CASSPQPGTYEQYF. Written as DNA, the CDR3 is TGTGCCAGCAGCCCCCAGCCAGGTACCTACGAGCAGTACTTC.

This chain connects TRBV20-1 to TRBJ2-1; 7 bases map to TRBD2. Germline CDR1 is DFQATT and CDR2 is SNEGSKA (reference sequence). Trimming took 5 bases from V and 8 from J; bases not matched to a gene: 18. CDR3 length: 16 amino acids. The CDR3 reads CSAPNLGGRMFDEQFF. In DNA form, the CDR3 reads TGCAGTGCTCCCAACTTGGGAGGGAGGATGTTCGATGAGCAGTTCTTC.

This chain uses TRBV11-3 with TRBJ2-7; D is perhaps TRBD2 (5 bases). The CDR3 runs to 14 residues. Trimming pared 7 bases from V and 3 bases from J, leaving 16 bases between. Germline V gene sequence: CDR1 SGHNT, CDR2 YENEEA. The CDR3 spells CASTLGLESYEQYF. The CDR3 bases are TGTGCCAGCACTTTAGGACTGGAAAGCTACGAGCAGTACTTC. Supplemented by reference TRBV11-3 and TRBJ2-7, the full variable domain reads EAGVVQSPRYKIIEKKQPVAFWCNPISGHNTLYWYLQNLGQGPELLIRYENEEAVDDSQLPKDRFSAERLKGVDSTLKIQPAELGDSAVYLCASTLGLESYEQYFGPGTRLTVT.

In the case of this clonotype: Being one base from a much bigger clone, this may be a read error. The V and J genes are TRBV7-9 and TRBJ2-5; D gene unclear. In germline, CDR1 is SEHNR, CDR2 FQNEAQ (reference sequence). The CDR3 totals 13 residues. The CDR3 nucleotides are TGTGCCAGCAGCGAAACCTACCAAGAGACCCAGTGCTTC. This encodes CASSETYQETQCF.

This clonotype was found many times. The rearrangement uses TRBV4-1 and TRBJ2-7; D uncertain. Germline V gives CDR1 MGHRA, CDR2 YSYEKL. CDR3 length: 14 residues. V was shortened by 4 bases and J by 7 bases, with 17 bases between the two germline ends. Here the CDR3 reads CASSLMIGESEQYF. The CDR3, as DNA: TGCGCCAGCAGCCTAATGATAGGAGAGTCTGAGCAGTACTTC.

This chain uses TRBV2 with TRBJ2-3; the D gene is possibly TRBD2 (6 bases). CDR3 length: 16 residues. V lost 6 bases, J lost 2 bases, and 18 bases lay in between. Germline CDR1 reads SNHLY; CDR2 reads FYNNEI. CDR3 protein: CASSPITRDSTDTQYF. CDR3 coding DNA: TGTGCCAGCAGCCCAATAACCAGGGACTCCACAGATACGCAGTATTTT.

Turning to this clonotype: The junction and the germline gene differ at one end; a read error may be behind it. As DNA, the CDR3 is TGCGCCAGCAGCCAAGGGACCGGGAGCACGAGCTCCTACGAGCCGTACTTC. Protein sequence: CASSQGTGSTSSYEPYF. The chain recombines TRBV4-3 with TRBJ2-7; possible D gene TRBD2, 6 bases. There are 17 residues in the CDR3. Germline V CDR1 and CDR2: LGHNA, YSLEER.

At least ten counts were recorded for this clonotype. The rearrangement uses TRBV5-1 and TRBJ2-3, with D possibly matching TRBD2 (6 bases). Germline V gene sequence: CDR1 SGHRS, CDR2 YFSETQ. The CDR3 consists of 13 residues. V lost 3 bases to trimming and J lost 8 bases, with 13 bases between them. CDR3 nucleotides: TGCGCCAGCAGCTCCCCGGGGGATCCTACGCAGTATTTT. This encodes CASSSPGDPTQYF.

This sequence joins TRBV5-1 and TRBJ2-7; tentative D call: TRBD2 (6 bases). The V gene lost 0 bases and the J gene lost 0 bases, with 13 bases spanning the gap. In germline, CDR1 is SGHRS, CDR2 YFSETQ. The CDR3 loop spans 16 amino acids. The CDR3 loop reads CASSLGGGASSYEQYF. In DNA form, the CDR3 reads TGCGCCAGCAGCTTGGGTGGAGGGGCAAGCTCCTACGAGCAGTACTTC.

This clonotype showed up many times. The chain couples TRBV5-5 to TRBJ2-6, with a weak D call TRBD1 (6 bases). The CDR3 extends over 16 amino acids. The germline V gene encodes CDR1 SGHKS and CDR2 YYEKEE (reference sequence). Trimming shortened V by 0 bases and J by 3 bases, and 10 bases separated the two germline ends. CDR3 sequence reads: CASSLEQGYGANVLTF. CDR3 sequence (DNA): TGTGCCAGCAGCTTGGAACAGGGCTATGGGGCCAACGTCCTGACTTTC.

This chain joins TRBV7-3 and TRBJ2-2; D tentatively fits TRBD1 or TRBD2 (6 bases each). The germline gives CDR1 SGHTA, CDR2 FQGTGA. Trimming removed 1 base at V and 1 base at J, with 16 bases between. The CDR3 contains 18 residues. The CDR3: CASSLSFGGTQNTGELFF. The CDR3 DNA reads TGTGCCAGCAGCTTAAGTTTTGGCGGGACACAGAACACCGGGGAGCTGTTTTTT. The whole variable domain, remainder taken from reference TRBV7-3 and TRBJ2-2, is GAGVSQTPSNKVTEKGKYVELRCDPISGHTALYWYRQSLGQGPEFLIYFQGTGAADDSGLPNDRFFAVRPEGSVSTLKIQRTERGDSAVYLCASSLSFGGTQNTGELFFGEGSRLTVL.

This chain joins TRBV20-1 and TRBJ1-5; D is possibly TRBD1 (5 bases). With 4 bases removed from V and 0 bases from J, the gap between germline ends came to 13 bases. The CDR3 runs to 15 residues. CDR1 DFQATT and CDR2 SNEGSKA come from the germline V gene (reference sequence). This chain's CDR3 is CSATDRDYSNQPQHF. The CDR3 DNA reads as TGCAGTGCTACAGACAGAGACTATAGCAATCAGCCCCAGCATTTT.

The chain employs TRBV5-6 and TRBJ2-2; TRBD1 or TRBD2 may be the D gene (6 bases each). This CDR3 region has 17 residues. The V end lost 4 bases, the J end lost 4 bases, and 20 bases lay between the germline ends. Germline V gene lookup returns CDR1 SGHDT and CDR2 YYEEEE. The CDR3 DNA reads as TGTGCCAGCAGCCCGAACCTTGAGGGGGGCCCCACCGGGGAGCTGTTTTTT. Its translation: CASSPNLEGGPTGELFF.

Concerning this clonotype: A much more abundant neighbour one base away suggests this may be a read error. The CDR3 carries no conserved terminal phenylalanine or tryptophan, so it likely arises from a read error. This chain links TRBV7-6 with TRBJ2-5, with a weak D call TRBD1 (7 bases). Per germline, CDR1 SGHVS and CDR2 FNYEAQ. The germline V and J ends were trimmed by 1 base and 3 bases, with 9 bases remaining between them. CDR3 length: 14 amino acids. CDR3 sequence (DNA): TGTGCCAGCAGCTTAGGCAGGGGGGAAGAGACCCAGTACGTC. This sequence encodes CASSLGRGEETQYV.

Regarding this clonotype: A much larger clone is a single base away; this may be a read error. This chain links TRBV20-1 with TRBJ2-3, with 7 bases fitting TRBD2. Germline values: CDR1 DFQATT, CDR2 SNEGSKA (reference sequence). The CDR3 loop spans 16 amino acids. The CDR3 region has the DNA TGCGGTGCTAATGAGGGAAGCGGGGACAGCACAGATACGCAGTATTTT. It specifies CGANEGSGDSTDTQYF.

A few counts support this clonotype. This chain uses TRBV9 with TRBJ1-2; D is perhaps TRBD1 (6 bases). CDR3 size: 18 residues. From germline, CDR1 is SGDLS and CDR2 YYNGEE. V was shortened by 0 bases and J by 1 base, with 19 bases between the two germline ends. CDR3 sequence reads: CASSVGSDRTLFNYGYTF. The CDR3 region has the DNA TGTGCCAGCAGCGTAGGGAGTGACAGGACCCTCTTTAACTATGGCTACACCTTC.

A remark on this clonotype: Relative to the germline gene, one junction end is altered; a read error may explain this. V gene TRBV19 combines with J gene TRBJ1-3, with no clear D. Germline-derived CDR1 and CDR2 are LNHDA and SQIVND (reference sequence). The CDR3 has 11 amino acids. CDR3 nucleotides: TGTGCCGGTAGTAACGGAGACACCATATATTTT. Residues: CAGSNGDTIYF.

Regarding this clonotype: Just one base apart from a much larger clone, this may be a read error. The rearrangement uses TRBV2 and TRBJ1-1; a possible D gene is TRBD1 (6 bases). This CDR3 has 14 residues. Germline V lookup: CDR1 SNHLY, CDR2 FYNNEI. The CDR3 reads CASREGTLNTKAFF. Here the CDR3 DNA reads TGTGCCAGCAGGGAAGGGACACTTAACACTAAAGCTTTCTTT.

In this sample, this clonotype turned up many times. The rearrangement uses TRBV4-3 and TRBJ2-3; D call uncertain. The CDR3 runs to 16 residues. Germline lookup yields CDR1 LGHNA and CDR2 YSLEER. The germline V and J ends were trimmed by 3 bases and 0 bases, with 13 bases remaining between them. The CDR3: CASSQLQTTSTDTQYF. DNA of the CDR3: TGCGCCAGCAGCCAGTTGCAGACCACCAGCACAGATACGCAGTATTTT.

This rearrangement joins TRBV5-6 to TRBJ2-1; no clear D. Germline V lookup: CDR1 SGHDT, CDR2 YYEEEE. V lost 4 bases and J 7 bases, leaving 15 bases between the germline ends. CDR3 size: 14 residues. CDR3 sequence (DNA): TGTGCCAGCAGCATCTCCCACCTCAATAATGAGCAGTTCTTC. Its protein is CASSISHLNNEQFF.

Concerning this clonotype: A much larger clone differs from this one at a single base, so this may be a read error. V gene TRBV4-2 combines with J gene TRBJ2-7; a weak D match, TRBD2 (6 bases). Looked up from germline, CDR1 is LGHNA and CDR2 is YNFKEQ. The CDR3 covers 15 residues. The CDR3, as DNA: TGTGCCAGCAGCCAAGTCGGGGGTACCTCCTGCGAGCAGTACTTC. Protein product: CASSQVGGTSCEQYF.

This clonotype was observed a few times. The CDR3 DNA reads TGTGCCAGCAGTTGGATGGGAGGCGAGCAGTACTTC. Its protein product is CASSWMGGEQYF. The chain links TRBV28 to TRBJ2-7; D is perhaps TRBD2 (6 bases). CDR3 length: 12 residues. The germline gives CDR1 MDHEN, CDR2 SYDVKM. V dropped 4 bases and J dropped 6 bases, with 10 bases sitting between them.

Points on this clonotype: The conserved phenylalanine or tryptophan is not found at the CDR3 terminus, so this likely reflects a read error. The J gene is TRBJ2-2, the V gene TRBV5-4; 8 nucleotides match TRBD2. This CDR3 region has 15 residues. Germline-derived CDR1 and CDR2 are SGHNT and YYREEE (reference sequence). With 3 bases clipped from V and 3 bases from J, the junction kept 4 bases outside the gene matches. The CDR3 here is CASSSGGPDTGELFS. The CDR3 nucleotides are TGTGCCAGCAGCTCGGGGGGGCCCGACACCGGGGAGCTGTTTTCT.